The 26 T cell receptor beta chains listed next were all sequenced from one sample in a study of Graves' ophthalmopathy and Graves' hyperthyroidism. As the template, RNA transcripts were used to amplify TCR beta CDR3 regions. Amplification began with first-round RT-PCR using HTBI primers, then second-round multiplex PCR was performed. TCRdb re-derived calls from the multiplex PCR reads in MiXCR, one entry per CDR3 protein. The data contain some 390,000 distinct CDR3 sequences, 18% of them singletons. Sequenced sample: peripheral blood. These receptors were taken from a woman aged 18 to 35 with Graves' ophthalmopathy.

This clonotype was detected many times. The rearrangement joins TRBV7-9 to TRBJ1-1, with 8 bases matching TRBD1. Germline trimming cut 5 bases from V and 6 bases from J; bases unmatched to any gene: 8. This CDR3 has 14 residues. CDR1 and CDR2 (germline): SEHNR, FQNEAQ (reference sequence). CDR3 DNA sequence: TGTGCCAGCAGCCCCCGGACAGGGAGAGCTGAAGCTTTCTTT. Its translation: CASSPRTGRAEAFF. Using reference TRBV7-9 and TRBJ1-1 for the parts outside the CDR3, the full variable domain is DTGVSQNPRHKITKRGQNVTFRCDPISEHNRLYWYRQTLGQGPEFLTYFQNEAQLEKSRLLSDRFSAERPKGSFSTLEIQRTEQGDSAMYLCASSPRTGRAEAFFGQGTRLTVV.

The sample holds many counts of this clonotype. This chain links TRBV6-2 or TRBV6-3 with TRBJ1-5; D not resolved. Deletions cut 5 bases from V and 0 bases from J, with 8 bases between. Germline CDR1 and CDR2: MNHEY and SVGEGT. This CDR3 spans 14 amino acids. CDR3: CASSGIYSNQPQHF. The CDR3 DNA is TGTGCCAGCAGTGGGATCTATAGCAATCAGCCCCAGCATTTT.

V and J are TRBV6-2 or TRBV6-3 and TRBJ2-7; TRBD2 agrees at 9 bases. This CDR3 comprises 15 residues. Trimming took 5 bases from V and 1 from J; bases not matched to a gene: 6. Germline V lookup: CDR1 MNHEY, CDR2 SVGEGT. The CDR3 DNA reads as TGTGCCAGCAGTCAAGGACTAGCGAAATCCTACGAGCAGTACTTC. Translated: CASSQGLAKSYEQYF.

V and J are TRBV3-1 and TRBJ2-7; possibly TRBD2 for D (5 bases). The CDR3 loop spans 14 amino acids. V gave up 4 bases and J gave up 3 bases, with 13 bases separating them. The germline V gene encodes CDR1 LGHDT and CDR2 YNNKEL (reference sequence). The CDR3 is CASSPGIGDYEQYF. The CDR3 DNA follows: TGTGCCAGCAGCCCCGGGATTGGGGACTACGAGCAGTACTTC.

This clonotype was counted ten times or more. The chain carries TRBV20-1 and TRBJ2-2; D tentatively fits TRBD1 or TRBD2 (5 bases each). CDR1 is DFQATT, CDR2 SNEGSKA, per germline (reference sequence). The CDR3 totals 14 residues. Deletions cut 3 bases from V and 0 bases from J, with 8 bases between. The DNA of the CDR3 is TGCAGTGCTAGGGGACGGTCGAACACCGGGGAGCTGTTTTTT. As protein: CSARGRSNTGELFF.

This clonotype has a count of ten or more. The chain joins TRBV29-1 to TRBJ2-6; the D gene could be TRBD1 or TRBD2 (6 bases each). With 7 bases removed from V and 2 bases from J, the gap between germline ends came to 21 bases. In germline, CDR1 is SQVTM, CDR2 ANQGSEA. The CDR3 consists of 17 residues. CDR3 DNA sequence: TGCAGCGCCACCGGGGGCAGAGAGGGGGCTGGGGCCAACGTCCTGACTTTC. Residues: CSATGGREGAGANVLTF.

This clonotype was counted ten times or more. V and J are TRBV7-8 and TRBJ1-2, with 11 bases aligning to TRBD1. Germline loops: CDR1 SGHVS, CDR2 FQNEAQ. This CDR3 region has 14 residues. V dropped 5 bases and J dropped 6; count of bases not matched to a gene: 5. The CDR3 DNA sequence: TGTGCCAGCAGCGGGGGGACAGGGGGGGATGGCTACACCTTC. The encoded protein is CASSGGTGGDGYTF.

This clonotype was found many times. The chain carries TRBV20-1 and TRBJ2-7; D gene ambiguous. There are 13 residues in the CDR3. The V end lost 0 bases, the J end lost 3 bases, and 9 bases lay between the germline ends. Germline V CDR1 and CDR2: DFQATT, SNEGSKA (reference sequence). For the CDR3, the DNA is TGCAGTGCTAGAGATGGAGACGGCTACGAGCAGTACTTC. Translation gives CSARDGDGYEQYF.

The sample holds many counts of this clonotype. The V call is TRBV10-1, the J call TRBJ2-7; D may be TRBD2 (5 bases). Trimming shortened V by 3 bases and J by 2 bases, and 8 bases separated the two germline ends. The CDR3 loop spans 13 amino acids. CDR1 and CDR2 (germline): WNHNN, SYGVQD (reference sequence). The CDR3 DNA is TGCGCCAGCAGTGAACCGGGGACCTACGAGCAGTACTTC. Its protein product is CASSEPGTYEQYF.

This clonotype was picked up many times. This chain links TRBV20-1 with TRBJ1-2; tentative D call: TRBD1 (5 bases). V was clipped by 0 bases and J by 6 bases, with 14 bases between them. Germline CDR1 and CDR2: DFQATT and SNEGSKA (reference sequence). This CDR3 has 14 residues. The CDR3 DNA follows: TGCAGTGCTAGAGACCCCGGGACCTCCAATGGCTACACCTTC. Translating it yields CSARDPGTSNGYTF.

This clonotype was detected many times. The rearrangement uses TRBV12-3 or TRBV12-4 and TRBJ2-5, with no clear D. Trimming removed 2 bases from V and 2 bases from J, with 9 bases in between. The CDR3 runs 14 residues. The CDR3 DNA reads as TGTGCCAGCAGTTTAAGGGCAGTGCAAGAGACCCAGTACTTC. This encodes CASSLRAVQETQYF.

This clonotype was found many times. The rearrangement uses TRBV28 and TRBJ2-5, with D perhaps TRBD1 (6 bases). Germline V gives CDR1 MDHEN, CDR2 SYDVKM. CDR3 length: 17 amino acids. Trimming cost V 3 bases and J 5 bases, with 22 bases left between them. The CDR3: CASSFDPSLRGKETQYF. The CDR3 nucleotides are TGTGCCAGCAGTTTCGACCCCTCCCTCAGGGGAAAGGAGACCCAGTACTTC.

The rearrangement links TRBV12-3 or TRBV12-4 to TRBJ1-1, with 8 bases fitting TRBD1. Trimming at V came to 6 bases and at J to 3 bases, leaving 6 bases not matched to a gene. The CDR3 length is 14 residues. The CDR3 DNA follows: TGTGCCAGCAGGCGGACAGGGTGGGACACTGAAGCTTTCTTT. Amino acids: CASRRTGWDTEAFF.

The sample holds many counts of this clonotype. This chain uses TRBV9 with TRBJ1-1; D is uncertain. Germline V gives CDR1 SGDLS, CDR2 YYNGEE. The V end lost 1 base, the J end lost 2 bases, and 6 bases lay between the germline ends. CDR3 size: 13 residues. The CDR3 nucleotides read TGTGCCAGCAGCGTACAGCCTAACACTGAAGCTTTCTTT. Translating gives CASSVQPNTEAFF.

In this sample, this clonotype turned up many times. This rearrangement joins TRBV7-9 to TRBJ2-7, with D perhaps given as TRBD1 or TRBD2 (5 bases each). The germline gives CDR1 SEHNR, CDR2 FQNEAQ (reference sequence). The CDR3 is 16 amino acids. Trimming pared 3 bases from V and 6 bases from J, leaving 21 bases between. The CDR3 sequence: CASSFPGRLSEGEQYF. In nucleotides, the CDR3 is TGTGCCAGCAGCTTCCCGGGACGCCTAAGTGAGGGCGAGCAGTACTTC.

The table lists this clonotype with many counts. The chain employs TRBV30 and TRBJ1-3; D unclear. Germline V gene lookup returns CDR1 GTSNPN and CDR2 SVGIG (reference sequence). The V end lost 4 bases, the J end lost 2 bases, and 6 bases lay between the germline ends. This CDR3 is built from 12 residues. CDR3 nucleotide sequence: TGTGCCTGGACCCCAGCTGGAAACACCATATATTTT. Residues: CAWTPAGNTIYF.

This clonotype was seen ten or more times. The rearrangement joins TRBV10-3 to TRBJ1-2; D is uncertain. This CDR3 spans 12 amino acids. The germline gives CDR1 ENHRY, CDR2 SYGVKD. The V end was cut by 6 bases, the J end by 0 bases, with 5 bases between. The CDR3 region is CAISPTNYGYTF. Here the CDR3 DNA reads TGTGCCATCAGCCCCACTAACTATGGCTACACCTTC.

This clonotype was recorded many times. J is TRBJ2-7 and V is TRBV11-2; 8 positions agree with TRBD2. Germline lookup yields CDR1 SGHAT and CDR2 FQNNGV. The CDR3 spans 16 residues. Unmatched junction bases numbered 13, after V lost 4 bases and J lost 5 bases. CDR3 protein: CASSWASGLPLNEQYF. CDR3 coding DNA: TGTGCCAGCAGCTGGGCTAGCGGGCTTCCCCTCAACGAGCAGTACTTC.

This clonotype was seen repeatedly, ten times or more. The chain is built from TRBV5-1 and TRBJ1-5; D is unresolved. The CDR3 runs 17 residues. Trimming pared 4 bases from V and 0 bases from J, leaving 17 bases between. Germline lookup yields CDR1 SGHRS and CDR2 YFSETQ. For the CDR3, the DNA is TGCGCCAGCAGCGAAACGGCGAGGGATTATAGCAATCAGCCCCAGCATTTT. It encodes CASSETARDYSNQPQHF.

This sequence joins TRBV3-1 and TRBJ1-2; 8 bases line up with TRBD1. CDR3 size: 15 residues. Looked up from germline, CDR1 is LGHDT and CDR2 is YNNKEL (reference sequence). The trim removed 0 bases at V and 5 bases at J, leaving 5 bases unmatched. CDR3 residues: CASSQDRGLRYGYTF. The CDR3 DNA is TGTGCCAGCAGCCAAGACAGGGGGCTGAGATATGGCTACACCTTC.

This clonotype was observed at least ten times. This sequence joins TRBV28 and TRBJ2-3; 7 nucleotides agree with TRBD2. Germline V gene sequence: CDR1 MDHEN, CDR2 SYDVKM. The V segment lost 7 bases and the J segment 2 bases; nucleotides outside the gene matches: 6. The CDR3 length is 14 residues. CDR3 sequence reads: CASTQGGNTDTQYF. CDR3 nucleotide sequence: TGTGCCAGCACTCAGGGAGGGAACACAGATACGCAGTATTTT.

This clonotype was counted ten times or more. The chain has TRBV7-2 and TRBJ1-2; D unresolved. V was clipped by 3 bases and J by 8 bases, with 7 bases between them. The CDR3 runs 11 residues. The germline V gene encodes CDR1 SGHTA and CDR2 FQGNSA. The CDR3 loop reads CASSLRMGYTF. The CDR3 nucleotides read TGTGCCAGCAGCTTGCGGATGGGCTACACCTTC.

At least ten counts were recorded for this clonotype. The chain recombines TRBV5-1 with TRBJ1-6, with 7 bases matching TRBD1. V was pared by 1 base and J by 6 bases, with 4 bases of the junction left unmatched. This CDR3 comprises 15 residues. Germline V gene sequence: CDR1 SGHRS, CDR2 YFSETQ. The CDR3 DNA is TGCGCCAGCAGCTTGACCGGGACAGTTAATTCACCCCTCCACTTT. This sequence encodes CASSLTGTVNSPLHF.

This clonotype was found many times. The conserved closing phenylalanine or tryptophan is absent in this CDR3, likely reflecting a read error. J is TRBJ1-1 and V is TRBV11-2, with D perhaps TRBD1 (5 bases). Per the germline V gene, CDR1 is SGHAT and CDR2 is FQNNGV. The CDR3 is made up of 15 amino acids. Trimming stripped 6 bases from V and 6 bases from J, with 20 bases between. CDR3: CASSLVGGVVSEAFS. CDR3 sequence (DNA): TGTGCCAGCAGTCTCGTGGGGGGGGTCGTGTCTGAAGCTTTCTCT.

This clonotype was seen many times. The chain links TRBV4-1 to TRBJ1-5, with 11 bases identical to TRBD1. V dropped 6 bases and J dropped 3; count of bases not matched to a gene: 7. Germline values: CDR1 MGHRA, CDR2 YSYEKL. The CDR3 is made up of 16 amino acids. The CDR3 nucleotides read TGCGCCAGCAGAGGGACAGGGGGTGTTAACAATCAGCCCCAGCATTTT. It encodes CASRGTGGVNNQPQHF.

This clonotype has a count of ten or more. The chain is built from TRBV20-1 and TRBJ1-6; no reliable D call. This CDR3 region has 13 residues. Germline V gives CDR1 DFQATT, CDR2 SNEGSKA (reference sequence). V lost 0 bases and J lost 6, with 6 bases in between. In nucleotides, the CDR3 is TGCAGTGCTAGAGATCGCGCTAATTCACCCCTCCACTTT. It is translated as CSARDRANSPLHF.